This T cell receptor beta chain was sequenced in a study of cytomegalovirus exposure and HLA in healthy donors. With 4 bases clipped from V and 5 bases from J, the junction kept 4 bases outside the gene matches. Germline loops: CDR1 SGHTA, CDR2 FQGNSA. This CDR3 has 14 amino acids. The PCR used 60 Vbeta and 13 Jbeta primers. TCRdb's copy holds only in-frame clones and misses some; the assay was immunoSEQ multiplex PCR. The table lists around 160,000 clones, around 79% of them singletons, with around 3% in the top ten. Points from the study as a whole: The authors later found TCR association rates varying by HLA locus, with DRB1 most and HLA-C fewest. In a later analysis, donors in an Asian-associated ancestry cluster reportedly had fewer N-insertions in productive TCRs than the cohort mean. Investigators reported fewer than 200 TCR beta chains as tied to cytomegalovirus. Later on, analysis showed that most CMV-associated TCR beta chains appeared to be HLA-restricted.

In regard to this clone: The antigen is unknown.

The rearrangement links TRBV7-2 to TRBJ1-1; 10 positions agree with TRBD1. The clonotype originates from a woman aged 40 to 50 in good health and CMV-seropositive. The sample consisted of PBMCs. CDR3 residues: CASSSWTGGTEAFF. The CDR3 DNA is TGTGCCAGCAGCTCGTGGACAGGGGGTACTGAAGCTTTCTTT.